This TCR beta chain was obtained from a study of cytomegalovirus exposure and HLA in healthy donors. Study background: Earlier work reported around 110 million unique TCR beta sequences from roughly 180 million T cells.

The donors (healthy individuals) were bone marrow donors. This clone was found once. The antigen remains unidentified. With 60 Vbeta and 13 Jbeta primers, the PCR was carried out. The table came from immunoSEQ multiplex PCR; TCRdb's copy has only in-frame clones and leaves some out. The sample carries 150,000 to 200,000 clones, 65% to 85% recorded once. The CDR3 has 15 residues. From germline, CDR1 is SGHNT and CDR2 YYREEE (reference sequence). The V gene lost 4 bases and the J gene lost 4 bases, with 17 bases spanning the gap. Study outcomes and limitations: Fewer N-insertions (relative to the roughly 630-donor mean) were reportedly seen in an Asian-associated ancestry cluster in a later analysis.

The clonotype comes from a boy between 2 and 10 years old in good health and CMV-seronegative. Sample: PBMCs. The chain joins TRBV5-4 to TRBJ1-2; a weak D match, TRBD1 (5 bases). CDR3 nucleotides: TGTGCCAGCAGCCTAGGTGGGGGAGGTGGCTATGGCTACACCTTC. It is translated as CASSLGGGGGYGYTF.